One sample yielded the 8 T cell receptor beta chains listed below, sequenced in a study of Graves' ophthalmopathy and Graves' hyperthyroidism. RNA transcripts served as template for amplifying TCR beta CDR3 sequences. Investigators did first-round RT-PCR with HTBI primers, then second-round multiplex PCR. Each CDR3 protein gets one entry after TCRdb re-called the multiplex PCR reads with MiXCR. The sample carries about 410,000 distinct CDR3 sequences, 18% recorded once. The material sequenced was peripheral blood. The source is a woman aged 18-35 years with Graves' ophthalmopathy.

This clonotype has a count of ten or more. Written as DNA, the CDR3 is TGTGCCAGCAGTTTAGACGGCCAAGATATCTATGGCTACACCTTC. It codes for CASSLDGQDIYGYTF. V and J are TRBV28 and TRBJ1-2; D is unresolved. The CDR3 consists of 15 residues. The ends were cut back, 2 bases at V and 4 bases at J, with 14 bases in the middle. Germline V gives CDR1 MDHEN, CDR2 SYDVKM.

This clonotype has at least ten counts. The chain combines TRBV30 with TRBJ1-2; D is ambiguous. The germline V gene has CDR1 GTSNPN and CDR2 SVGIG (reference sequence). Trimming removed 5 bases at V and 2 bases at J, with 15 bases between. The CDR3 loop spans 14 amino acids. The CDR3 nucleotides are TGTGCCTGGGAATTTGGACGGATGAACTATGGCTACACCTTC. Translating gives CAWEFGRMNYGYTF.

The table lists this clonotype with many counts. The chain has TRBV12-3 or TRBV12-4 and TRBJ2-2, with TRBD2 identical over 12 bases. V dropped 5 bases and J dropped 3; count of bases not matched to a gene: 7. The CDR3 extends over 17 amino acids. The CDR3 here is CASSPVTSGSDTGELFF. For the CDR3, the DNA is TGTGCCAGCAGTCCCGTGACTAGCGGGAGCGACACCGGGGAGCTGTTTTTT.

V gene TRBV12-3 or TRBV12-4 combines with J gene TRBJ2-7; TRBD1 aligns across 12 bases. CDR3 length: 14 amino acids. Trimming cost V 5 bases and J 10 bases; bases outside gene matches: 9. CDR3 loop: CASSPTGTGGGQYF. In DNA form, the CDR3 reads TGTGCCAGCAGTCCGACCGGGACAGGGGGCGGACAGTACTTC.

In its sample, this clonotype was seen many times. The rearrangement links TRBV7-2 to TRBJ1-1; D gene ambiguous. Germline lookup yields CDR1 SGHTA and CDR2 FQGNSA. Trimming stripped 0 bases from V and 5 bases from J, with 13 bases between. This CDR3 contains 15 residues. CDR3 region: CASSLAGERRTEAFF. CDR3 sequence (DNA): TGTGCCAGCAGCTTAGCCGGGGAGCGAAGAACTGAAGCTTTCTTT.

This sequence joins TRBV6-1 and TRBJ2-5, with 9 nucleotides matching TRBD1. Germline V lookup: CDR1 MNHNS, CDR2 SASEGT. V dropped 6 bases and J dropped 5; count of bases not matched to a gene: 7. The CDR3 is made up of 14 amino acids. The CDR3 bases are TGTGCCAGCAGGGGGACAGGGCCTACTGAGACCCAGTACTTC. Encoded protein: CASRGTGPTETQYF.

This clonotype appeared many times. The genes are TRBV6-1 and TRBJ2-5; 8 bases agree with TRBD2. Per germline, CDR1 MNHNS and CDR2 SASEGT. With 3 bases clipped from V and 5 bases from J, the junction kept 8 bases outside the gene matches. The CDR3 has 15 residues. CDR3 amino acids: CASSDRGRPGETQYF. Written as DNA, the CDR3 is TGTGCCAGCAGTGACCGCGGGAGGCCGGGTGAGACCCAGTACTTC.

This clonotype was seen ten or more times. V usage is TRBV2 and J usage is TRBJ2-7, with D uncertain. The CDR3 contains 13 residues. Trimming cost V 3 bases and J 5 bases, with 11 bases left between them. Per germline, CDR1 SNHLY and CDR2 FYNNEI. For the CDR3, the DNA is TGTGCCAGCAGTGACTTAAAGGTGCACGAGCAGTACTTC. As protein: CASSDLKVHEQYF.